These 3 T cell receptor beta chains were all obtained from the same sample, sequenced in a study of blood T cell repertoires in COVID-19. Measured with immunoSEQ multiplex PCR; TCRdb has only the in-frame clones, and not every one. The sample consists of about 320,000 clones, just under 90% of them appearing once. Sequencing was carried out using peripheral blood. All receptors derive from a woman under 40 with COVID-19, enrolled during active disease.

This rearrangement joins TRBV18 to TRBJ1-5; no clear D. Germline loops: CDR1 KGHSH, CDR2 LQKENI. The CDR3 is 14 residues long. The ends were cut back, 5 bases at V and 2 bases at J, with 10 bases in the middle. The DNA of the CDR3 is TGTGCCAGCTCAGGAGGGCTTGGCAATCAGCCCCAGCATTTT. Translated: CASSGGLGNQPQHF.

The table lists this clone with a few counts. CDR3 DNA sequence: TGCGCCAGCAGCGACCGCCGGAGCTCCGATACGCAGTATTTT. Residues: CASSDRRSSDTQYF. The chain recombines TRBV5-1 with TRBJ2-3; no firm D call. The CDR3 totals 14 residues. Trimming took 4 bases from V and 6 from J, leaving 15 bases between them. The germline gives CDR1 SGHRS, CDR2 YFSETQ.

With respect to this clone: The same CDR3 also results from other DNA sequences found in this sample. This rearrangement joins TRBV2 to TRBJ2-1; possible D gene TRBD2, 5 bases. The V and J ends lost 6 bases and 7 bases respectively, with 7 bases between them. The CDR3 covers 11 residues. CDR1 and CDR2 (germline): SNHLY, FYNNEI. The CDR3 here is CASRGGNEQFF. The CDR3 region has the DNA TGTGCCAGCAGGGGCGGGAATGAGCAGTTCTTC.